This TCR beta chain was sequenced for a study of blood T cell repertoires in COVID-19. Looking at the study overall: Researchers got acute and convalescent COVID-19 samples from the United States, Italy and Spain. Sources were T cells, B-cell-depleted T cells, or PBMCs; the material itself was cDNA or gDNA.

Under the authors' procedure: Estimation of nucleated cell counts relied on the amplification of reference gene primers. Clones were read by immunoSEQ multiplex PCR, and TCRdb kept only the in-frame ones, dropping some. The DNA gave D and trimming, while V, J and clone size come from that table. In the table there are approximately 400,000 clones, about 91% of which are singletons. Germline V lookup: CDR1 GTSNPN, CDR2 SVGIG (reference sequence). V was trimmed by 4 bases and J by 1 base, leaving 11 bases between them. The CDR3 sequence is 13 residues long. During active infection, Seattle patients enrolled and were then monitored through disease.

This chain connects TRBV30 to TRBJ2-7, with a weak D call TRBD1 (6 bases). The sequenced sample consisted of peripheral blood. This TCR came from a woman between 50 and 59 years old with COVID-19, enrolled during active disease. The chain's CDR3 is CAWTYRESYEQYF. DNA of the CDR3: TGTGCCTGGACATACAGGGAATCCTACGAGCAGTACTTC.